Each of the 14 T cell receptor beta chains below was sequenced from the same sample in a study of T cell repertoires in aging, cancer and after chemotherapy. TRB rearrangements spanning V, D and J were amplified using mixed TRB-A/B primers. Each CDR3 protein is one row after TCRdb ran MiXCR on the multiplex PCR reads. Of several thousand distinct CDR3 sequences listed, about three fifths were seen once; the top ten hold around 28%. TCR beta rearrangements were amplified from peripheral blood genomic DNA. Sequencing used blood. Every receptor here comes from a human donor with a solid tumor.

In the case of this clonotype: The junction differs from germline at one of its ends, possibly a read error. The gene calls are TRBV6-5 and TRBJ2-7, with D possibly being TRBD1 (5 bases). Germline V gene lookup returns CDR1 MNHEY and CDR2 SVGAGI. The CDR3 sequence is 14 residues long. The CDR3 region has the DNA TGTGCCAGCAGTTACCTGCAGGGCTCCTCCGAGCAGTACTTC. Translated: CASSYLQGSSEQYF.

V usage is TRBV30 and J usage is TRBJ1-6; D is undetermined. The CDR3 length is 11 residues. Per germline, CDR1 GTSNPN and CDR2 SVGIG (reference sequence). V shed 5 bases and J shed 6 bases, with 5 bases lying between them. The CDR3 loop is CAWEANSPLHF. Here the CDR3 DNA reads TGTGCCTGGGAAGCTAATTCACCCCTCCACTTT.

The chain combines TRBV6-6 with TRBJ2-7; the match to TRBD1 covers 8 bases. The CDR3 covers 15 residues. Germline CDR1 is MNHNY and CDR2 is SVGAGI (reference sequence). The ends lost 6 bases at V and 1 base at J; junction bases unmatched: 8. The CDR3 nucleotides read TGTGCCAGCAGCGCCGACAGGGGATCTTCCTACGAGCAGTACTTC. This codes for CASSADRGSSYEQYF.

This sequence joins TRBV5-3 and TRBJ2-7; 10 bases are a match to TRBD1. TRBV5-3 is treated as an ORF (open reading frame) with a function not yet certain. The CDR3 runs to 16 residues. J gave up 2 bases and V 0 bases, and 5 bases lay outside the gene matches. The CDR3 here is CARSLDGQGETYEQYF. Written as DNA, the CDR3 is TGTGCCAGAAGCTTGGATGGACAGGGGGAAACCTACGAGCAGTACTTC.

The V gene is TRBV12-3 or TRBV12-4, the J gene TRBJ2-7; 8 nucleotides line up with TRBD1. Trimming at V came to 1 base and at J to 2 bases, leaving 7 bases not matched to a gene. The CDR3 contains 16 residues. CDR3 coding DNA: TGTGCCAGCAGTTTAGTCAGGGGGCTGGCTACCTACGAGCAGTACTTC. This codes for CASSLVRGLATYEQYF.

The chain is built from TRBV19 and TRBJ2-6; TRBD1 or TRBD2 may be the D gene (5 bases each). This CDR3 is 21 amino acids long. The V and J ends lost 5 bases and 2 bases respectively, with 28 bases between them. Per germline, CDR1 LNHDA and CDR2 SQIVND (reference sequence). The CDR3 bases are TGTGCCAGTAGTGCGGGCTATCCCGGGACCCTGAACCGGGCTGGGGCCAACGTCCTGACTTTC. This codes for CASSAGYPGTLNRAGANVLTF.

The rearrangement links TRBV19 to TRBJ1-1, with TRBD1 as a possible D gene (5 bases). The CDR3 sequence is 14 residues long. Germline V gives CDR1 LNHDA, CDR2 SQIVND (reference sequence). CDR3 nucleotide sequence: TGTGCAAGTCGGTTTAGGGGAATGAACACTGAAGCTTTCTTT. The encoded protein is CASRFRGMNTEAFF. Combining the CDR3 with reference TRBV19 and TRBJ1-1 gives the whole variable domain DGGITQSPKYLFRKEGQNVTLSCEQNLNHDAMYWYRQDPGQGLRLIYYSQIVNDFQKGDIAEGYSVSREKKESFPLTVTSAQKNPTAFYLCASRFRGMNTEAFFGQGTRLTVV.

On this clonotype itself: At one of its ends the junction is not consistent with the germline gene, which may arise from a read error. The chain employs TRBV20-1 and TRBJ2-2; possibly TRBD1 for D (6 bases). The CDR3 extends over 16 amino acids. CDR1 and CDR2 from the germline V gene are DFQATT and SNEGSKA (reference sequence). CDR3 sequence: CNARGSRGQNTGELFF. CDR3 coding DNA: TGCAATGCTAGAGGTAGCCGGGGACAGAACACCGGGGAGCTGTTTTTT.

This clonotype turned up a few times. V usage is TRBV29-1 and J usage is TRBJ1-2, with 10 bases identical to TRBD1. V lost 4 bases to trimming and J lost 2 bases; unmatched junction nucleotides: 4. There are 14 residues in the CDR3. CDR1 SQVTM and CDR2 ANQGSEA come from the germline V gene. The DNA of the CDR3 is TGCAGCGTTGTACCGGGACAGGGGAACTATGGCTACACCTTC. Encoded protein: CSVVPGQGNYGYTF.

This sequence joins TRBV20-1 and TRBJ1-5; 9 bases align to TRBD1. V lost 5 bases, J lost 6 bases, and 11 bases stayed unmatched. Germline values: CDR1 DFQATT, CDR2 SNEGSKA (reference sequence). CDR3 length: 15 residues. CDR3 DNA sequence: TGCAGTGCTTCGACAGGGGGAGGCTACAGTCAGCCCCAGCATTTT. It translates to CSASTGGGYSQPQHF.

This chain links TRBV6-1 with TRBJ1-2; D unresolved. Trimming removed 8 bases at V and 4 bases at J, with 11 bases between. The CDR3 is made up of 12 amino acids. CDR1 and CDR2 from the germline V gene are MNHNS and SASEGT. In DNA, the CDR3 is TGTGCCAGCGGGAGCACGACCTATGGCTACACCTTC. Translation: CASGSTTYGYTF.

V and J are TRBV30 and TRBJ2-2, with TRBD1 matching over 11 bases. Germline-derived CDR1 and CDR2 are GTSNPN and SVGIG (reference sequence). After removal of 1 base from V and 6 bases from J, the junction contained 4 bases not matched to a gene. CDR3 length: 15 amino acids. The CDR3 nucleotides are TGTGCCTGGAGTGCCTGGGGACAGGGGGCCGGGGAGCTGTTTTTT. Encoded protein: CAWSAWGQGAGELFF.

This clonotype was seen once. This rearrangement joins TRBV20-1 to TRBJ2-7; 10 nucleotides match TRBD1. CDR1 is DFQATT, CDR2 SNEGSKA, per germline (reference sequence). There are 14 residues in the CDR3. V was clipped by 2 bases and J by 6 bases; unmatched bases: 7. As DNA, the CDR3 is TGCAGTGCTAGACGGACAGGGGGGCCCTCCGAGCAGTACTTC. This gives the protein CSARRTGGPSEQYF.

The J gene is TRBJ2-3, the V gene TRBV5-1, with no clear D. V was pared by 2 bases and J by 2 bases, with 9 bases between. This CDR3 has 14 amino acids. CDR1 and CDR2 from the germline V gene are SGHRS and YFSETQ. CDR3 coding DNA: TGCGCCAGCAGCTTTGTCCTTCACACAGATACGCAGTATTTT. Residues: CASSFVLHTDTQYF.